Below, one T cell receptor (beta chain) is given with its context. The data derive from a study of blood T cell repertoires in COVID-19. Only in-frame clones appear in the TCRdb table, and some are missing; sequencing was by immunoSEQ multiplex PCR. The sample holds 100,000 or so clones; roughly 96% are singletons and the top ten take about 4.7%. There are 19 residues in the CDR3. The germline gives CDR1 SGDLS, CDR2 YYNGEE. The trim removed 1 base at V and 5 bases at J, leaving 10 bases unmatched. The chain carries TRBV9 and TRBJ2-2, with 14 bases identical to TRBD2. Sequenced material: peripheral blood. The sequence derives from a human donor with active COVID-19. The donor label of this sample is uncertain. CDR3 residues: CASSVMGLAGERGTGELFF. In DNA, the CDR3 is TGTGCCAGCAGCGTAATGGGACTAGCGGGGGAAAGAGGAACCGGGGAGCTGTTTTTT. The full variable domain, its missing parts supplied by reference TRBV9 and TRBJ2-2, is DSGVTQTPKHLITATGQRVTLRCSPRSGDLSVYWYQQSLDQGLQFLIQYYNGEERAKGNILERFSAQQFPDLHSELNLSSLELGDSALYFCASSVMGLAGERGTGELFFGEGSRLTVL.